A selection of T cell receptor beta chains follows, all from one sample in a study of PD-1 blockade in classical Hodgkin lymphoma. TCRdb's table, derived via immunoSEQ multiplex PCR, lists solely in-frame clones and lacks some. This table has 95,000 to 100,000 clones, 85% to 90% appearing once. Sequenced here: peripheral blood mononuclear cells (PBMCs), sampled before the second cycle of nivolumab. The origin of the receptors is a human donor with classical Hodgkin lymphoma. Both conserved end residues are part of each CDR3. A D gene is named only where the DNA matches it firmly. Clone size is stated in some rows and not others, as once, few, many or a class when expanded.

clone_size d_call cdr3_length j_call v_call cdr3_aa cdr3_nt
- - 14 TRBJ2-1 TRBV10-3 CAISRGEFANEQFF TGTGCCATCAGTCGCGGGGAATTCGCCAATGAGCAGTTCTTC
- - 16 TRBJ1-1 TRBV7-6 CASSLTRGLGNTEAFF TGTGCCAGCAGCCTGACCAGGGGATTGGGGAACACTGAAGCTTTCTTT
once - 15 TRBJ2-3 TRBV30 CAWSRGTLSTDTQYF TGTGCCTGGAGCCGCGGGACCCTTAGCACAGATACGCAGTATTTT
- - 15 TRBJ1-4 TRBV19 CASSAFDRADEKLFF TGTGCCAGTAGTGCGTTTGATAGGGCCGATGAAAAACTGTTTTTT
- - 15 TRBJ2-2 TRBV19 CASSTSGTPTGELFF TGTGCCAGTAGTACTTCCGGGACACCCACCGGGGAGCTGTTTTTT
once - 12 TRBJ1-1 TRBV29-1 CSVEFGGTEAFF TGCAGCGTTGAATTTGGGGGCACTGAAGCTTTCTTT
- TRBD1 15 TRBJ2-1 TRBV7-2 CASSPSPGTGNEQFF TGTGCCAGCAGCCCCAGTCCCGGGACAGGGAATGAGCAGTTCTTC
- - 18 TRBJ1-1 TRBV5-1 CASTEAGQSIFMNTEAFF TGCGCCAGCACAGAAGCGGGACAAAGTATTTTCATGAACACTGAAGCTTTCTTT
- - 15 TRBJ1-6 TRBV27 CASSSDSRGYSPLHF TGTGCCAGCAGTTCCGACAGCCGGGGCTATTCACCCCTCCACTTT
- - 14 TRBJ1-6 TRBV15 CATSRDRVPAPLHF TGTGCCACCAGCAGAGATAGGGTTCCGGCACCCCTCCACTTT
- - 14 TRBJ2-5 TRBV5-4 CASRLSGFQETQYF TGTGCCAGCAGACTCAGCGGTTTCCAAGAGACCCAGTACTTC
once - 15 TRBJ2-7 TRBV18 CASSPTGRIDYEQYF TGTGCCAGCTCACCGACGGGACGGATAGACTACGAGCAGTACTTC
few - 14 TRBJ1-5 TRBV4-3 CASSQDPADQPQHF TGCGCCAGCAGCCAAGATCCAGCCGATCAGCCCCAGCATTTT
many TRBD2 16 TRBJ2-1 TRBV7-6 CASSLGISGGGNEQFF TGTGCCAGCAGCTTAGGTATTAGCGGGGGAGGGAATGAGCAGTTCTTC
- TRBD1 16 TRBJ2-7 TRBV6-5 CASSYSGTGTGNEQYF TGTGCCAGCAGTTACTCGGGGACAGGGACGGGGAACGAGCAGTACTTC
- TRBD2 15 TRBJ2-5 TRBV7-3 CASSLQRGGQETQYF TGTGCCAGCAGCTTACAGCGGGGGGGCCAAGAGACCCAGTACTTC
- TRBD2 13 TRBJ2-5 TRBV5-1 CASKGLAEETQYF TGCGCCAGTAAGGGACTAGCCGAAGAGACCCAGTACTTC
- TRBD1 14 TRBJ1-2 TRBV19 CASSNGDRGNGYTF TGTGCCAGTAGCAACGGGGACAGGGGGAATGGCTACACCTTC
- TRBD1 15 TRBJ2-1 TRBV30 CAWKGDRGLINEQFF TGTGCCTGGAAAGGGGACAGGGGCTTAATCAATGAGCAGTTCTTC
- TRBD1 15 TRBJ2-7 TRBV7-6 CASSLDRGATYEQYF TGTGCCAGCAGCTTAGACAGGGGGGCCACCTACGAGCAGTACTTC
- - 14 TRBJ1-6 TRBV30 CAWSPGTSESPLHF TGTGCCTGGAGTCCTGGGACGTCGGAATCACCCCTCCACTTT
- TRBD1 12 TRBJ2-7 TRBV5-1 CASGQGAGEQYF TGCGCCAGCGGACAGGGGGCAGGCGAGCAGTACTTC
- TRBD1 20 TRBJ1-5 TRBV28 CASSLLAGTGFWGSNQPQHF TGTGCCAGCAGTTTATTAGCCGGGACAGGGTTCTGGGGAAGCAATCAGCCCCAGCATTTT
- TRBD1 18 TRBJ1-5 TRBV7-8 CASSSPGQGKGSNQPQHF TGTGCCAGCAGCTCACCGGGACAGGGGAAAGGGAGCAATCAGCCCCAGCATTTT
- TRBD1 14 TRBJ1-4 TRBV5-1 CASSLQGRNEKLFF TGCGCCAGCAGCTTACAGGGGAGGAATGAAAAACTGTTTTTT
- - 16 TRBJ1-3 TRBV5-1 CASSLGQTLSGNTIYF TGCGCCAGCAGCTTGGGGCAGACCCTCTCTGGAAACACCATATATTTT
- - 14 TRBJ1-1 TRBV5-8 CASSRVTGATEAFF TGTGCCAGCAGTCGAGTAACCGGGGCCACTGAAGCTTTCTTT
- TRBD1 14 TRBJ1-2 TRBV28 CASSVTGGGYGYTF TGTGCCAGCAGTGTAACAGGGGGCGGCTATGGCTACACCTTC
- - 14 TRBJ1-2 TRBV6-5 CASSYYQGNYGYTF TGTGCCAGCAGTTACTACCAGGGGAACTATGGCTACACCTTC
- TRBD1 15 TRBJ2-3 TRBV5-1 CASSSQPNRGDTQYF TGCGCCAGCAGCTCCCAACCCAACAGGGGAGATACGCAGTATTTT
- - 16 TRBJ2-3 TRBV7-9 CASSKATQPSTDTQYF TGTGCCAGCAGCAAAGCGACGCAGCCGAGCACAGATACGCAGTATTTT
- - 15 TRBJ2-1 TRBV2 CASSPGVESYNEQFF TGTGCCAGCAGTCCAGGGGTCGAGTCCTACAATGAGCAGTTCTTC
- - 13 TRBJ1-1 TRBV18 CASSSGITTEAFF TGTGCCAGCTCATCAGGGATTACCACTGAAGCTTTCTTT
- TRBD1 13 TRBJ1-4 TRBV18 CASSPTGGEKLFF TGTGCCAGCTCACCGACAGGGGGCGAAAAACTGTTTTTT
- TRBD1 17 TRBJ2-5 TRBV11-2 CASSAGITGTGHETQYF TGTGCCAGCAGTGCGGGCATAACAGGGACAGGGCATGAGACCCAGTACTTC
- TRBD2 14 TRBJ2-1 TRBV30 CASSRAGGQGEQFF TGTGCCTCCTCCCGTGCGGGGGGGCAGGGTGAGCAGTTCTTC
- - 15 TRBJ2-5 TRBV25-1 CASSARGAGPGTQYF TGTGCCAGCAGTGCCCGAGGGGCGGGCCCAGGGACCCAGTACTTC
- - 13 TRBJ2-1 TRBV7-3 CASSLIDSREQFF TGTGCCAGCAGCTTAATCGATTCCAGGGAGCAGTTCTTC
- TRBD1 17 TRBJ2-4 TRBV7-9 CASSSPQGALAKNIQYF TGTGCCAGCAGCTCTCCTCAGGGGGCCCTAGCCAAAAACATTCAGTACTTC
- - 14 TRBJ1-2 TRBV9 CASSETGSRYGYTF TGTGCCAGCAGCGAGACGGGCTCTAGGTATGGCTACACCTTC
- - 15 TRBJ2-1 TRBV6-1 CASSAPVIFSNEQFF TGTGCCAGCAGTGCCCCGGTGATTTTCAGCAATGAGCAGTTCTTC
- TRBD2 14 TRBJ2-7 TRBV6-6 CASSATGGIHEQYF TGTGCCAGCAGTGCGACCGGGGGGATCCACGAGCAGTACTTC
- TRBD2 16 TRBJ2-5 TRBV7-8 CASSSLTSGVQETQYF TGTGCCAGCAGCTCCCTGACTAGCGGAGTCCAAGAGACCCAGTACTTC
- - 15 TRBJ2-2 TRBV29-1 CSGAGISSNTGELFF TGCAGCGGGGCCGGGATCTCTTCCAACACCGGGGAGCTGTTTTTT
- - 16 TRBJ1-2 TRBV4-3 CASSQDWTARDYGYTF TGCGCCAGCAGCCAAGACTGGACGGCCCGGGACTATGGCTACACCTTC
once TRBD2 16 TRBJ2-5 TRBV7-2 CASSLGGPGGQETQYF TGTGCCAGCAGCTTAGGAGGACCGGGGGGGCAAGAGACCCAGTACTTC
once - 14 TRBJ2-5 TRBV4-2 CASSQEVALETQYF TGTGCCAGCAGCCAAGAAGTCGCATTAGAGACCCAGTACTTC
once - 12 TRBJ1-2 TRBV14 CASSPGRDGYTF TGTGCCAGCAGTCCCGGCAGGGATGGCTACACCTTC
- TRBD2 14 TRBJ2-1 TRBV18 CASSPRRGGDEQFF TGTGCCAGCTCACCACGGCGGGGGGGCGATGAGCAGTTCTTC
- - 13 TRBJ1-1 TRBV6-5 CASSYAGNTEAFF TGTGCCAGCAGTTACGCCGGGAACACTGAAGCTTTCTTT
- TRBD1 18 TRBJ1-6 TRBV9 CASSRDSRVKLDNSPLHF TGTGCCAGCAGCAGGGACAGCCGGGTAAAGTTGGATAATTCACCCCTCCACTTT
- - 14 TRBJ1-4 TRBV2 CASSTGSTPGKLFF TGTGCCAGCAGTACAGGGTCCACCCCCGGAAAACTGTTTTTT
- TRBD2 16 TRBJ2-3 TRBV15 CATSRLLAGGLDTQYF TGTGCCACCAGCAGGCTACTAGCGGGGGGGCTAGATACGCAGTATTTT
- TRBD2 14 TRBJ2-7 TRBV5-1 CASSPVAGGYEQYF TGCGCCAGCAGCCCGGTAGCGGGGGGGTACGAGCAGTACTTC